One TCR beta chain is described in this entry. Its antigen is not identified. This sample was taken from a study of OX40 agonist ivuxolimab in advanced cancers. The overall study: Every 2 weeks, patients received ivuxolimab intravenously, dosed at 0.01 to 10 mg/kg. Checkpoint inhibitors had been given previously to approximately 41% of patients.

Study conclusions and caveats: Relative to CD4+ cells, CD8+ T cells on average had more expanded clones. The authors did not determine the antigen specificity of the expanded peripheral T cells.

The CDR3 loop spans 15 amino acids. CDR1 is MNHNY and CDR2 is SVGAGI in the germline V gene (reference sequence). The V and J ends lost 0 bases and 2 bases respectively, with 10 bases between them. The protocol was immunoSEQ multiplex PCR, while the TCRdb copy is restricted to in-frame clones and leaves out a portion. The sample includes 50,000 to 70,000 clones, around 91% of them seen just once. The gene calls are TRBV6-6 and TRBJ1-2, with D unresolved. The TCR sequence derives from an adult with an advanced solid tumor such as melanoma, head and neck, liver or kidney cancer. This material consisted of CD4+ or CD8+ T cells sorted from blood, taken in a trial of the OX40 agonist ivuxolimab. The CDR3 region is CASSYSRAGNYGYTF. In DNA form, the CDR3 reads TGTGCCAGCAGTTACTCCCGAGCGGGGAACTATGGCTACACCTTC.